Described below is a single TCR beta chain sequence and its context. The record originates from a study of blood T cell repertoires in COVID-19. Some clones are missing from TCRdb's copy, which holds only in-frame ones; the method was immunoSEQ multiplex PCR. Here the sample spans under 200,000 clones, around 89% being singletons. The V segment lost 0 bases and the J segment 11 bases; nucleotides outside the gene matches: 9. Per the germline V gene, CDR1 is LGHNA and CDR2 is YNFKEQ. The CDR3 has 16 amino acids. The study assigned cohorts using participant-reported clinical history. Two negative PCRs, clearance, or symptom resolution had been documented for recovered Cohort 3 donors.

V and J are TRBV4-2 and TRBJ2-7, with TRBD2 matching over 14 bases. Input material: PBMCs or T cells enriched from blood (not recorded which). This clonotype was sampled from a woman aged 45-60 years who had recovered from COVID-19. CDR3 sequence: CASSQDAGLAGGPKYF. CDR3 coding DNA: TGTGCCAGCAGCCAAGATGCCGGACTAGCGGGGGGCCCTAAGTACTTC.